This T cell receptor beta chain was profiled in a study of blood T cell repertoires in COVID-19. The overall study: Sites in the United States, Italy and Spain provided acute and convalescent COVID-19 samples.

TCRdb keeps only in-frame clones here, not all; method: immunoSEQ multiplex PCR. The data show 90,000 or so clones, around nine tenths seen once. The TCR originated in a man aged 55-75 years with COVID-19, enrolled during active disease. The specimen sequenced was peripheral blood.

CDR3 DNA sequence: TGTGCCAGCAGCAGGACAGTGGCAGGACCAGGCACTGAAGCTTTCTTT. Translation gives CASSRTVAGPGTEAFF. The V and J genes are TRBV11-2 and TRBJ1-1; tentative D call: TRBD1 (6 bases). Germline CDR1 SGHAT, CDR2 FQNNGV. The germline V and J ends were trimmed by 5 bases and 4 bases, with 20 bases remaining between them. This CDR3 is 16 amino acids long. Together with reference TRBV11-2 and TRBJ1-1, the CDR3 gives the full variable domain: EAGVAQSPRYKIIEKRQSVAFWCNPISGHATLYWYQQILGQGPKLLIQFQNNGVVDDSQLPKDRFSAERLKGVDSTLKIQPAKLEDSAVYLCASSRTVAGPGTEAFFGQGTRLTVV.